This T cell receptor beta chain is from a study of blood T cell repertoires in COVID-19. Profiled with immunoSEQ multiplex PCR; TCRdb holds only in-frame clones, not every one. This sample has approximately 500,000 clones; 89% occur once, and the top ten carry around 0.9%. V gave up 11 bases and J gave up 5 bases, with 14 bases separating them. CDR1 and CDR2 from the germline V gene are MNHEY and SVGAGI. The CDR3 sequence is 12 residues long. V gene TRBV6-5 combines with J gene TRBJ2-3; D may be TRBD1 (5 bases). The sequence was obtained from a man younger than 35 with COVID-19, enrolled during active disease. Sequenced material: peripheral blood. CDR3: CALGVDRDTQYF. CDR3 nucleotide sequence: TGTGCCCTAGGGGTTGATCGAGATACGCAGTATTTT.